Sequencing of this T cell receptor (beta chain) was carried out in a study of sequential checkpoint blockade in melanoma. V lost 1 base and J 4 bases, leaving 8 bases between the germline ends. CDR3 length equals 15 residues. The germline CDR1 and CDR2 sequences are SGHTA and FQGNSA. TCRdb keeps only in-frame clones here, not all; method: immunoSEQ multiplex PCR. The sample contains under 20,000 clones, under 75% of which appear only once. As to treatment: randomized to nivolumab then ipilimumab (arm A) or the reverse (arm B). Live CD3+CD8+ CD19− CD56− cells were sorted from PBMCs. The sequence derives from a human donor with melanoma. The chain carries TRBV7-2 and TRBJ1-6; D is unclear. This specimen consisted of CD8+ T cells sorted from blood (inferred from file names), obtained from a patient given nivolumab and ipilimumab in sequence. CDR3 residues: CASSLESGYNSPLHF. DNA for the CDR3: TGTGCCAGCAGCTTAGAGTCGGGATATAATTCACCCCTCCACTTT.